The 5 T cell receptor beta chains below were found in one sample sequenced in a study of blood T cell repertoires in COVID-19. The repertoire was sequenced with immunoSEQ multiplex PCR; TCRdb's copy has only in-frame clones and lacks some. Of more than 300,000 clones listed, 85% to 95% are singletons. The sample was PBMCs or T cells enriched from blood (not recorded which). The receptors here all came from a young woman who had been exposed to COVID-19.

Points on this clone: Within the sample, other DNA sequences also encode this same CDR3. The V call is TRBV5-1, the J call TRBJ1-5; 9 nucleotides match TRBD1. The CDR3 length is 14 residues. In germline, CDR1 is SGHRS, CDR2 YFSETQ. V lost 5 bases, J lost 7 bases, and 7 bases stayed unmatched. The CDR3 sequence: CASSSGQGGQPQHF. The CDR3, as DNA: TGCGCCAGCAGTTCGGGACAGGGTGGCCAGCCCCAGCATTTT.

The chain joins TRBV12-5 to TRBJ1-1, with D hard to call. V gave up 5 bases and J gave up 0 bases, with 13 bases separating them. CDR1 and CDR2 (germline): LGHNT, FRNRAP. The CDR3 loop spans 15 amino acids. The CDR3 region is CASGRSIQMNTEAFF. The CDR3 DNA reads TGTGCTAGTGGTCGGTCGATACAGATGAACACTGAAGCTTTCTTT.

The genes are TRBV19 and TRBJ1-5, with 8 bases aligning to TRBD1. Germline loops: CDR1 LNHDA, CDR2 SQIVND (reference sequence). Germline trimming cut 6 bases from V and 2 bases from J; bases unmatched to any gene: 6. The CDR3 totals 15 residues. CDR3 bases: TGTGCCAGTAGGAGTCAGGGGGCCGGCAATCAGCCCCAGCATTTT. The encoded protein is CASRSQGAGNQPQHF.

This chain links TRBV10-3 with TRBJ1-5; the match to TRBD1 covers 7 bases. CDR3 length equals 15 residues. Germline lookup yields CDR1 ENHRY and CDR2 SYGVKD. J gave up 9 bases and V 3 bases, and 11 bases lay outside the gene matches. The chain's CDR3 is CAISETGAPRSPQHF. The CDR3 DNA follows: TGTGCCATCAGTGAAACAGGGGCCCCCCGCTCGCCCCAGCATTTT.

As regards this clone: The junction departs from the called germline gene at one end, perhaps through a read error. The V gene is TRBV11-2, the J gene TRBJ1-2; 10 bases are a match to TRBD1. CDR1 is SGHAT and CDR2 is FQNNGV in the germline V gene. CDR3 length: 15 amino acids. CDR3 amino acids: CASTLGTGQGFGYTF. The CDR3 nucleotides read TGTGCCAGCACCTTAGGAACGGGACAGGGGTTTGGCTACACCTTC.